The 3 T cell receptor beta chains below were found in one sample sequenced in a study of T cells in Graves' hyperthyroidism and ophthalmopathy. TCR beta CDR3 regions were amplified from RNA. When the TCR CDR3 underwent first-round RT-PCR, the HTBI primer set was used. TCRdb called the multiplex PCR reads again in MiXCR, with one record for every CDR3 protein. The sample gives roughly 500,000 distinct CDR3 sequences, about 45% of which show up once; about 20% is in the top ten. What was sequenced was peripheral blood or thyroid tissue (not recorded which). These receptors originate from an adult woman with Graves' disease, either hyperthyroidism or ophthalmopathy (not recorded which).

Note on this clonotype: At one boundary the junction diverges from the germline segment, which might be a read error. The chain has TRBV25-1 and TRBJ1-2; D ambiguous. This CDR3 comprises 12 residues. Germline V lookup: CDR1 MGHDK, CDR2 SYGVNS. DNA of the CDR3: TGTGCCAGCAGTGAGGTAGGGCGAGGCTGCACCTTC. Protein sequence: CASSEVGRGCTF.

Many counts were recorded for this clonotype. The rearrangement links TRBV9 to TRBJ2-7, with D tentatively TRBD2 (6 bases). The CDR3 consists of 14 residues. CDR1 and CDR2 (germline): SGDLS, YYNGEE. V was cut by 4 bases and J by 0 bases, with 11 bases left in between. The DNA of the CDR3 is TGTGCCAGCAGCTCAGCGGGCCCCTCCTACGAGCAGTACTTC. It translates to CASSSAGPSYEQYF.

The V call is TRBV28, the J call TRBJ1-5; D is ambiguous. V was clipped by 5 bases and J by 2 bases, with 16 bases between them. Germline V gene sequence: CDR1 MDHEN, CDR2 SYDVKM. This CDR3 is 16 amino acids long. The DNA for the CDR3 is TGTGCCAGCAGTCCCGCCCGGGCCACGGGCAATCAGCCCCAGCATTTT. This encodes CASSPARATGNQPQHF.